This T cell receptor (beta chain) came from a study of blood T cell repertoires in COVID-19. In the original workflow: Reference gene primers were amplified, and this amplification served to estimate nucleated cell counts. Data came from immunoSEQ multiplex PCR; TCRdb stores just in-frame clones and leaves some out. D and trimming come from the DNA, and the V and J calls and clone size come from that table. The profile covers over 300,000 clones, with around 83% appearing a single time and roughly 1.2% taken by the ten largest. The CDR3 sequence is 13 residues long. Per the germline V gene, CDR1 is MNHNS and CDR2 is SASEGT. The V gene lost 2 bases and the J gene lost 4 bases, with 8 bases spanning the gap.

The material sequenced was peripheral blood. V usage is TRBV6-1 and J usage is TRBJ1-2; weak D call: TRBD1 (5 bases). The source of this sequence is a woman in her forties or fifties with acute or convalescent COVID-19. In nucleotides, the CDR3 is TGTGCCAGCAGTGAATCGGGGGGCTATGGCTACACCTTC. Residues: CASSESGGYGYTF.